This T cell receptor (beta chain) was identified during a study of blood T cell repertoires in COVID-19. As for the study in general: Specimens from acute and convalescent COVID-19 originated in the United States, Italy and Spain. Nucleic acid was either cDNA or gDNA, and it came from T cells, B-cell-depleted T cells, or PBMCs.

As originally analysed: Nucleated cell number was recorded as an estimate derived from reference gene primer amplification. Assay: immunoSEQ multiplex PCR; the TCRdb copy retains only in-frame clones and omits some. V, J and clone size are those of that table, while D and trimming were read from the DNA. The table lists some 120,000 clones, 88% of them singletons. This CDR3 has 14 residues. Looked up from germline, CDR1 is LNHDA and CDR2 is SQIVND (reference sequence). V trimming: 9 bases; J trimming: 0 bases; junction bases outside the gene matches: 7. The sample holds one count of this clone. The gene calls are TRBV19 and TRBJ1-1; 7 bases agree with TRBD1. The material sequenced was peripheral blood. The clonotype comes from a woman in her forties or fifties with active or convalescent COVID-19. The CDR3 loop is CASHRGKMNTEAFF. In DNA, the CDR3 is TGTGCCAGCCACAGGGGAAAAATGAACACTGAAGCTTTCTTT. The entire variable domain, with the rest obtained from reference TRBV19 and TRBJ1-1, is as follows: DGGITQSPKYLFRKEGQNVTLSCEQNLNHDAMYWYRQDPGQGLRLIYYSQIVNDFQKGDIAEGYSVSREKKESFPLTVTSAQKNPTAFYLCASHRGKMNTEAFFGQGTRLTVV.